This TCR beta chain was obtained from a study of early T cells in non-severe SARS-CoV-2 infection. On the study more broadly: Unsorted whole blood bulk RNA was sequenced, with unpaired chains.

General observations from the study: Comparison of clonotypes with VDJdb favored anti-spike CD8 responses while missing private and CD4 specificities.

This clonotype was seen at least ten times. Its specificity is unknown. The trim removed 2 bases at V and 5 bases at J, leaving 8 bases unmatched. Germline CDR1 reads MNHEY; CDR2 reads SVGAGI. This CDR3 has 17 residues. The protocol attached unique molecular identifiers to individual cDNA molecules. Each CDR3 protein gets one entry after TCRdb re-called the 5' RACE reads with MiXCR. The data show 50,000 to 60,000 distinct CDR3 sequences, roughly 6.5% seen once. The chain couples TRBV6-5 to TRBJ2-7, with 14 bases fitting TRBD2. The sample was whole blood. The clonotype was recovered from an adult who was a healthcare worker with PCR-confirmed SARS-CoV-2 infection or an uninfected control (not recorded which). DNA for the CDR3: TGTGCCAGCAGTTACGGACTAGCGGGGGGCTCTGCCCACGAGCAGTACTTC. Its protein product is CASSYGLAGGSAHEQYF.